This record covers a single T cell receptor beta chain. This sample is drawn from a study of blood T cell repertoires in COVID-19. Study-wide background: The United States, Italy and Spain supplied acute and convalescent COVID-19 samples.

The study recruited people aged about 18 to 90 years across about two dozen US areas. Participants were placed into cohorts based on the clinical history they reported. With 6 bases removed from V and 2 bases from J, the gap between germline ends came to 10 bases. This CDR3 region has 15 residues. CDR1 is KGHDR, CDR2 SFDVKD, per germline. The table came from immunoSEQ multiplex PCR; TCRdb's copy has only in-frame clones and leaves some out. Of approximately 280,000 clones listed, roughly 90% are singletons. The TCR originated in a woman aged 55-69 years who had recovered from COVID-19. The chain recombines TRBV24-1 with TRBJ2-6; possible D gene TRBD1, 5 bases. Sample: PBMCs or T cells enriched from blood (not recorded which). The CDR3: CATSISGTGANVLTF. For the CDR3, the DNA is TGTGCCACCAGTATTTCAGGGACTGGGGCCAACGTCCTGACTTTC.